This T cell receptor (beta chain) came from a study of CD8+CD57+ T cells in acquired aplastic anemia. Study-wide points: Approximately 30 CD8+ CDR3 sequences were shared between patients and controls.

From germline, CDR1 is SGHTA and CDR2 FQGNSA. The CDR3 is 13 residues long. V lost 5 bases and J 2 bases, leaving 10 bases between the germline ends. In regard to this clonotype: Its antigen is unidentified.

Profiling of TCR beta VDJ combinations and CDR3 sequences used genomic DNA as template. TCRdb re-called the reads through MiXCR, storing one row per CDR3 protein. Here the sample spans approximately 200,000 distinct CDR3 sequences, around 60% being singletons. Specimen: sorted CD4+, CD8+, or CD8+CD57+ T cells (not recorded which) from PBMCs. The sequence was collected from a human donor in good health. The chain couples TRBV7-2 to TRBJ2-7; a possible D gene is TRBD1 (6 bases). The CDR3 here is CASSAGTPYEQYF. The CDR3, as DNA: TGTGCCAGCAGCGCCGGGACACCCTACGAGCAGTACTTC.